These 12 T cell receptor beta chains were sequenced from one sample in a study of blood T cell repertoires in COVID-19. Sequencing used immunoSEQ multiplex PCR; TCRdb keeps in-frame clones, though not all of them. The table records some 150,000 clones, about 83% of them present only once. The sequenced material came from peripheral blood. These receptor sequences come from a woman aged 55 to 70 with COVID-19, enrolled during active disease.

The rearrangement uses TRBV6-6 and TRBJ1-4, with TRBD1 matching 7 bases. Germline lookup yields CDR1 MNHNY and CDR2 SVGAGI (reference sequence). The J segment lost 4 bases and the V segment lost 5 bases, leaving 10 bases of the junction unmatched. CDR3 size: 16 residues. CDR3 protein: CASSPLGQAFNEKLFF. The CDR3 DNA is TGTGCCAGCAGTCCCCTCGGACAGGCATTTAATGAAAAACTGTTTTTT.

CDR3: CASQGFRFNSPLHF. In DNA, the CDR3 is TGTGCCAGCCAGGGTTTCAGGTTCAATTCACCCCTCCACTTT. This chain uses TRBV27 with TRBJ1-6; D perhaps matches TRBD1 (5 bases). V dropped 8 bases and J dropped 7 bases, with 15 bases sitting between them. This CDR3 is 14 amino acids long. The germline V gene encodes CDR1 MNHEY and CDR2 SMNVEV (reference sequence).

J is TRBJ1-1 and V is TRBV5-6; D may be TRBD1 (6 bases). Trimming removed 4 bases from V and 4 bases from J, with 17 bases in between. The CDR3 is 15 amino acids. Germline-derived CDR1 and CDR2 are SGHDT and YYEEEE. The CDR3 protein is CASSARGQPITEAFF. CDR3 in DNA: TGTGCCAGCAGCGCCCGCGGACAGCCCATCACTGAAGCTTTCTTT.

The chain links TRBV19 to TRBJ2-2; 12 bases are a match to TRBD2. Germline CDR1 is LNHDA and CDR2 is SQIVND (reference sequence). The trim removed 7 bases at V and 5 bases at J, leaving 8 bases unmatched. This CDR3 is 16 amino acids long. CDR3 in amino acids: CASTESGTSGTGELFF. CDR3 sequence (DNA): TGTGCCAGTACCGAATCGGGGACTAGCGGGACCGGGGAGCTGTTTTTT.

V usage is TRBV5-1 and J usage is TRBJ1-4; 8 bases line up with TRBD1. The germline V gene encodes CDR1 SGHRS and CDR2 YFSETQ. The CDR3 length is 14 residues. The V gene end was trimmed by 4 bases and the J gene end by 8 bases; junction bases not matched to a gene: 7. In nucleotides, the CDR3 is TGCGCCAGCAGCCGAGGACAGGGCAGCGAAAAACTGTTTTTT. Protein product: CASSRGQGSEKLFF.

This chain uses TRBV5-1 with TRBJ1-6; 7 nucleotides line up with TRBD1. With V trimmed by 5 bases and J by 8 bases, 13 bases remained unmatched. The CDR3 covers 16 residues. Germline values: CDR1 SGHRS, CDR2 YFSETQ. This chain's CDR3 is CASSLLAGGNYSPLHF. As DNA, the CDR3 is TGCGCCAGCAGTCTCTTGGCAGGGGGGAATTATTCACCCCTCCACTTT.

This sequence joins TRBV6-5 and TRBJ2-1; TRBD1 agrees at 10 bases. Germline lookup yields CDR1 MNHEY and CDR2 SVGAGI. This CDR3 spans 15 amino acids. The V gene end was trimmed by 5 bases and the J gene end by 4 bases; junction bases not matched to a gene: 5. CDR3 bases: TGTGCCAGCAGTCCGGGACAGGGGAGGTACAATGAGCAGTTCTTC. As protein: CASSPGQGRYNEQFF.

The chain has TRBV18 and TRBJ1-1, with 7 bases that match TRBD1. Germline V gene lookup returns CDR1 KGHSH and CDR2 LQKENI. Trimming cost V 2 bases and J 4 bases; bases outside gene matches: 10. CDR3 length: 16 amino acids. CDR3 region: CASSPWQGDSGTEAFF. The DNA for the CDR3 is TGTGCCAGCTCACCATGGCAGGGGGACAGTGGCACTGAAGCTTTCTTT.

The genes are TRBV9 and TRBJ1-3, with D tentatively TRBD1 (5 bases). V was trimmed by 4 bases and J by 4 bases, leaving 12 bases between them. The CDR3 totals 14 residues. From germline, CDR1 is SGDLS and CDR2 YYNGEE. The CDR3 loop is CASSSQGIGNTIYF. CDR3 DNA sequence: TGTGCCAGCAGCTCCCAGGGAATCGGAAACACCATATATTTT.

The gene calls are TRBV2 and TRBJ2-1; 9 bases are shared with TRBD2. The CDR3 is made up of 15 amino acids. Germline loops: CDR1 SNHLY, CDR2 FYNNEI. V lost 1 base and J lost 8; bases outside the gene matches: 6. CDR3 nucleotides: TGTGCCAGCAGTGAAGAGGGACTAGCCCCCCATGAGCAGTTCTTC. Translated, it gives CASSEEGLAPHEQFF.

The CDR3 sequence is CASSPWTGAMNTEAFF. DNA of the CDR3: TGCGCCAGCAGCCCGTGGACAGGAGCCATGAACACTGAAGCTTTCTTT. The gene calls are TRBV4-1 and TRBJ1-1; TRBD1 matches at 7 bases. V lost 4 bases, J lost 0 bases, and 8 bases stayed unmatched. Germline lookup yields CDR1 MGHRA and CDR2 YSYEKL. CDR3 length equals 16 residues.

This chain joins TRBV6-5 and TRBJ1-1; 7 nucleotides align to TRBD1. Germline trimming cut 4 bases from V and 1 base from J; bases unmatched to any gene: 6. Looked up from germline, CDR1 is MNHEY and CDR2 is SVGAGI. The CDR3 is 15 residues long. The CDR3 loop reads CASSSRQGKNTEAFF. Here the CDR3 DNA reads TGTGCCAGCAGTTCCCGACAGGGAAAGAACACTGAAGCTTTCTTT.